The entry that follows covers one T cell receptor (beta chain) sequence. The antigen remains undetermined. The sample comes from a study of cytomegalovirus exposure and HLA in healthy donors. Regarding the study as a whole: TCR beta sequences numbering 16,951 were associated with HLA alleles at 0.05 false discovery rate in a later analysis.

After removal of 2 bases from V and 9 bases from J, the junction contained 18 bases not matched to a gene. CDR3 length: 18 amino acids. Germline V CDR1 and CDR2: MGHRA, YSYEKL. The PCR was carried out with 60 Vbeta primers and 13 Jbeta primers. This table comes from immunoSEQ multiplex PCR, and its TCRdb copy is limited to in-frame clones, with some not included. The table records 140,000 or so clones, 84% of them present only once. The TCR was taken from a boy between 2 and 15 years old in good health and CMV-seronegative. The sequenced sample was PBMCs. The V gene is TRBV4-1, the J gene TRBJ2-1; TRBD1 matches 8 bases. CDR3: CASSQPADRAETSGEQFF. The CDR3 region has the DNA TGCGCCAGCAGCCAACCTGCGGACAGGGCGGAGACCTCGGGTGAGCAGTTCTTC.